The present T cell receptor (beta chain) was sequenced within a study of cytomegalovirus exposure and HLA in healthy donors. PCR involved 60 Vbeta and 13 Jbeta primers. Libraries were prepared by immunoSEQ multiplex PCR; TCRdb keeps only in-frame clonotypes and omits some of them. The profile covers around 98,000 clones, with around 70% appearing a single time and about 2.5% taken by the ten largest. Unmatched junction bases numbered 6, after V lost 4 bases and J lost 6 bases. This CDR3 has 14 amino acids. Germline V CDR1 and CDR2: SGHNT, YYREEE (reference sequence). In this sample, this clone turned up once.

The rearrangement links TRBV5-4 to TRBJ2-1, with 8 bases lining up with TRBD2. The sample consisted of PBMCs. The clonotype was recovered from a man between 50 and 59 years old in good health and CMV-seronegative. DNA of the CDR3: TGTGCCAGCAGCGGAGCGGGAGCCGTCAATGAGCAGTTCTTC. It translates to CASSGAGAVNEQFF.